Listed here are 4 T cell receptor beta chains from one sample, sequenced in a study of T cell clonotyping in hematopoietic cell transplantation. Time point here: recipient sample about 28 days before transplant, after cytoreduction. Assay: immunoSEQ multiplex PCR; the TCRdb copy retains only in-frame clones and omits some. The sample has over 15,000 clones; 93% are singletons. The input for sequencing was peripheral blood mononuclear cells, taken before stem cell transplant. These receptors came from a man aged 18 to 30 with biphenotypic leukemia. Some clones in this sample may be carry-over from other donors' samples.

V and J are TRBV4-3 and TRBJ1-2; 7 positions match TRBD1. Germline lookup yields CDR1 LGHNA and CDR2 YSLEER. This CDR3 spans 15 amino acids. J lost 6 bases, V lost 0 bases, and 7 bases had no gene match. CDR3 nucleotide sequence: TGCGCCAGCAGCCAAGATCGGAGGGGGCATAATGGCTACACCTTC. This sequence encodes CASSQDRRGHNGYTF.

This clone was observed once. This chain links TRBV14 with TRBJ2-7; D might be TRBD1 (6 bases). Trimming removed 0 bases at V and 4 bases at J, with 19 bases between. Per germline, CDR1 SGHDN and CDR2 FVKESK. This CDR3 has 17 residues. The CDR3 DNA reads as TGTGCCAGCAGCCAAGATTTACTCCAGGGGAGTAAGTACGAGCAGTACTTC. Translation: CASSQDLLQGSKYEQYF.

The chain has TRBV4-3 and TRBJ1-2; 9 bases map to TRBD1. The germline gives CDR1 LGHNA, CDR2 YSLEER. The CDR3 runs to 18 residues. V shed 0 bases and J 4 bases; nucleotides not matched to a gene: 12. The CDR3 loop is CASSQDHSGQGRGYGYTF. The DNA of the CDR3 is TGCGCCAGCAGCCAAGATCATTCGGGACAGGGACGTGGCTATGGCTACACCTTC.

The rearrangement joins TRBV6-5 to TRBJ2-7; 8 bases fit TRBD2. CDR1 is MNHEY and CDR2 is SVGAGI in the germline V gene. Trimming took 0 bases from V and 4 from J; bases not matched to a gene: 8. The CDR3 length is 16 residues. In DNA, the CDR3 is TGTGCCAGCAGTTACTCGGTGGCGGGGGGCGGTTACGAGCAGTACTTC. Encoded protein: CASSYSVAGGGYEQYF.